The 23 T cell receptor beta chains listed next were all sequenced from one sample in a study of T-cell memory formation after mild COVID-19. Using its own MiXCR run on the 5' RACE reads, TCRdb lists one record per CDR3 protein. The data hold over 450,000 distinct CDR3 sequences, with around 21% observed a single time. The sample comprised PBMCs or a T cell subset sorted from them (not recorded which). These receptors were taken from an adult woman who had mild COVID-19 (a few samples of this study predate the infection). Cell type and time point are not known.

This clonotype was detected a few times. This sequence joins TRBV19 and TRBJ1-1; the D gene is possibly TRBD1 (5 bases). The CDR3 spans 14 residues. The germline CDR1 and CDR2 sequences are LNHDA and SQIVND (reference sequence). With 6 bases removed from V and 1 base from J, the gap between germline ends came to 12 bases. In nucleotides, the CDR3 is TGTGCCAGTAGGATCGACAGATGGAACACTGAAGCTTTCTTT. As protein: CASRIDRWNTEAFF.

The chain recombines TRBV7-9 with TRBJ1-5; no clear D. This CDR3 comprises 15 residues. Trimming took off 3 bases at V and 4 bases at J, with 13 bases between the two ends. The germline V gene has CDR1 SEHNR and CDR2 FQNEAQ (reference sequence). CDR3 in amino acids: CASSFGETSNQPQHF. CDR3 coding DNA: TGTGCCAGCAGCTTCGGAGAGACAAGTAATCAGCCCCAGCATTTT.

The table lists this clonotype with a few counts. The rearrangement joins TRBV30 to TRBJ2-7; D is ambiguous. Germline values: CDR1 GTSNPN, CDR2 SVGIG (reference sequence). This CDR3 contains 13 residues. Trimming pared 2 bases from V and 3 bases from J, leaving 11 bases between. CDR3 DNA: TGTGCCTGGAGTTCGCAGGTACACTACGAGCAGTACTTC. As protein: CAWSSQVHYEQYF.

This clonotype appeared a few times. The V call is TRBV9, the J call TRBJ1-5, with unresolved D. Germline CDR1 and CDR2: SGDLS and YYNGEE. The CDR3 sequence is 15 residues long. Trimming shortened V by 0 bases and J by 0 bases, and 7 bases separated the two germline ends. CDR3 sequence reads: CASSVDGASNQPQHF. The CDR3 nucleotides read TGTGCCAGCAGCGTAGATGGTGCTAGCAATCAGCCCCAGCATTTT.

The V gene is TRBV12-3 or TRBV12-4, the J gene TRBJ1-2; D perhaps matches TRBD1 (5 bases). The CDR3 runs 14 residues. V shed 6 bases and J shed 8 bases, with 19 bases lying between them. This CDR3 is CASSPGGVLVGYTF. DNA for the CDR3: TGTGCCAGCAGCCCCGGGGGGGTTCTGGTCGGCTACACCTTC.

The J gene is TRBJ2-2, the V gene TRBV7-9; D unresolved. From germline, CDR1 is SEHNR and CDR2 FQNEAQ (reference sequence). V gave up 3 bases and J gave up 6 bases, with 11 bases separating them. CDR3 size: 14 residues. CDR3 bases: TGTGCCAGCAGCTTGTCGTTCACCCCCGGGGAGCTGTTTTTT. Translated: CASSLSFTPGELFF. Variable domain in full (rest from reference TRBV7-9 and TRBJ2-2): DTGVSQNPRHKITKRGQNVTFRCDPISEHNRLYWYRQTLGQGPEFLTYFQNEAQLEKSRLLSDRFSAERPKGSFSTLEIQRTEQGDSAMYLCASSLSFTPGELFFGEGSRLTVL.

This clonotype was detected only a few times. The rearrangement joins TRBV6-6 to TRBJ2-3; D ambiguous. V lost 2 bases and J 2 bases, leaving 5 bases between the germline ends. The CDR3 runs 13 residues. CDR1 and CDR2 (germline): MNHNY, SVGAGI (reference sequence). This chain's CDR3 is CASSYDVTDTQYF. For the CDR3, the DNA is TGTGCCAGCAGTTACGACGTCACAGATACGCAGTATTTT.

The gene calls are TRBV6-6 and TRBJ2-3, with unresolved D. The CDR3 covers 13 residues. With 7 bases removed from V and 1 base from J, the gap between germline ends came to 9 bases. Germline CDR1 and CDR2: MNHNY and SVGAGI (reference sequence). This CDR3 reads CASNSARTDTQYF. The CDR3, as DNA: TGTGCCAGCAATTCAGCGCGCACAGATACGCAGTATTTT.

A few counts support this clonotype. The CDR3 region has the DNA TGCAGTGCTAGAGTGACCGGGGGGGCCCGTGATACGCAGTATTTT. This sequence encodes CSARVTGGARDTQYF. This rearrangement joins TRBV20-1 to TRBJ2-3; 8 bases map to TRBD2. There are 15 residues in the CDR3. J was trimmed by 6 bases and V by 1 base; bases with no gene match: 9. CDR1 and CDR2 from the germline V gene are DFQATT and SNEGSKA (reference sequence).

The genes are TRBV7-2 and TRBJ2-2; tentative D call: TRBD2 (6 bases). Germline V gives CDR1 SGHTA, CDR2 FQGNSA. V was shortened by 2 bases and J by 0 bases, with 10 bases between the two germline ends. This CDR3 region has 16 residues. The CDR3 DNA reads as TGTGCCAGCAGCTTACTTAGCGGAGCGAACACCGGGGAGCTGTTTTTT. Translated, it gives CASSLLSGANTGELFF.

This clonotype has just a few counts. V and J are TRBV7-2 and TRBJ2-5; D is undetermined. CDR1 and CDR2 from the germline V gene are SGHTA and FQGNSA. CDR3 length: 12 residues. Trimming took off 2 bases at V and 7 bases at J, with 8 bases between the two ends. The CDR3 region is CASSLIGRTQYF. Written as DNA, the CDR3 is TGTGCCAGCAGCTTAATCGGCCGGACCCAGTACTTC.

The rearrangement uses TRBV7-9 and TRBJ1-2, with 8 bases matching TRBD1. J lost 5 bases, V lost 3 bases, and 2 bases had no gene match. The CDR3 spans 13 residues. CDR1 SEHNR and CDR2 FQNEAQ come from the germline V gene (reference sequence). CDR3 nucleotides: TGTGCCAGCAGCTTGACAGGGGAGTATGGCTACACCTTC. Protein sequence: CASSLTGEYGYTF.

The chain has TRBV7-9 and TRBJ2-1, with 9 bases identical to TRBD2. The CDR3 is made up of 18 amino acids. V trimming: 2 bases; J trimming: 5 bases; junction bases outside the gene matches: 13. Germline V lookup: CDR1 SEHNR, CDR2 FQNEAQ (reference sequence). The CDR3 region is CASSLPLLLAGHDNEQFF. CDR3 coding DNA: TGTGCCAGCAGCTTACCGCTCCTCCTAGCGGGGCACGACAATGAGCAGTTCTTC.

This clonotype was observed a handful of times. The chain uses TRBV12-3 or TRBV12-4 and TRBJ1-5; 8 positions match TRBD1. The CDR3 spans 14 residues. The ends lost 4 bases at V and 6 bases at J; junction bases unmatched: 5. CDR3 residues: CASSYQGAGQPQHF. The CDR3 DNA reads TGTGCCAGCAGTTATCAGGGGGCGGGTCAGCCCCAGCATTTT.

This clonotype was counted between two and nine times. Here the CDR3 DNA reads TGTGCCAGCAGTCCACCCCTGGGACTAGCGGGGCGATCTAGCACAGATACGCAGTATTTT. Protein product: CASSPPLGLAGRSSTDTQYF. The genes are TRBV6-4 and TRBJ2-3; 13 bases are a match to TRBD2. With 5 bases clipped from V and 0 bases from J, the junction kept 14 bases outside the gene matches. The CDR3 has 20 residues. CDR1 is MRHNA, CDR2 SNTAGT, per germline.

The V and J genes are TRBV7-9 and TRBJ2-3; TRBD1 aligns across 10 bases. The CDR3 is 17 residues long. CDR1 SEHNR and CDR2 FQNEAQ come from the germline V gene (reference sequence). J was trimmed by 2 bases and V by 4 bases; bases with no gene match: 9. The DNA for the CDR3 is TGTGCCAGCAGCTCCCCCCGGGACAGGGGCATCACAGATACGCAGTATTTT. This encodes CASSSPRDRGITDTQYF.

The chain couples TRBV29-1 to TRBJ2-5; 7 bases align to TRBD2. Trimming at V came to 6 bases and at J to 2 bases, leaving 9 bases not matched to a gene. The CDR3 extends over 14 amino acids. Germline CDR1 and CDR2: SQVTM and ANQGSEA. The CDR3 bases are TGCAGCGTAGGGGAGGGCCGGGGACAAGAGACCCAGTACTTC. Protein product: CSVGEGRGQETQYF.

This clonotype has a handful of counts. The CDR3 reads CASSRGRNTDTQYF. The DNA for the CDR3 is TGTGCCAGCAGTAGGGGACGGAACACAGATACGCAGTATTTT. This chain connects TRBV7-3 to TRBJ2-3, with D perhaps being TRBD1 or TRBD2 (5 bases each). V was shortened by 6 bases and J by 2 bases, with 12 bases between the two germline ends. The CDR3 has 14 amino acids. Germline assignment: CDR1 SGHTA and CDR2 FQGTGA.

The chain employs TRBV27 and TRBJ1-5, with D perhaps matching TRBD1 (5 bases). Trimming removed 3 bases from V and 3 bases from J, with 15 bases in between. This CDR3 has 16 residues. Germline CDR1 reads MNHEY; CDR2 reads SMNVEV (reference sequence). The CDR3 coding sequence is TGTGCCAGCAGTTTGAGACAGAACTCAAACAATCAGCCCCAGCATTTT. Its protein product is CASSLRQNSNNQPQHF.

This clonotype was counted only a few times. The chain recombines TRBV7-9 with TRBJ1-6; 9 bases are a match to TRBD1. The CDR3 consists of 14 residues. Looked up from germline, CDR1 is SEHNR and CDR2 is FQNEAQ (reference sequence). V lost 5 bases, J lost 5 bases, and 1 base stayed unmatched. The CDR3 loop is CASSTGGHNSPLHF. The CDR3 nucleotides read TGTGCCAGCAGCACAGGGGGCCATAATTCACCCCTCCACTTT. The entire variable domain, with the rest obtained from reference TRBV7-9 and TRBJ1-6, is as follows: DTGVSQNPRHKITKRGQNVTFRCDPISEHNRLYWYRQTLGQGPEFLTYFQNEAQLEKSRLLSDRFSAERPKGSFSTLEIQRTEQGDSAMYLCASSTGGHNSPLHFGNGTRLTVT.

The chain joins TRBV18 to TRBJ1-4, with D uncertain. This CDR3 is 13 amino acids long. The V end lost 2 bases, the J end lost 7 bases, and 8 bases lay between the germline ends. Germline values: CDR1 KGHSH, CDR2 LQKENI. The CDR3 sequence: CASSPSVGEKLFF. The CDR3 nucleotides are TGTGCCAGCTCACCATCGGTTGGTGAAAAACTGTTTTTT.

The table lists this clonotype with many counts. This rearrangement joins TRBV10-3 to TRBJ2-3, with a tentative D call TRBD1 (5 bases). Trimming left V 4 bases short and J 0 bases short, with 8 bases between. This CDR3 has 14 residues. From germline, CDR1 is ENHRY and CDR2 SYGVKD. The CDR3 loop is CAISVQGSTDTQYF. CDR3 DNA: TGTGCCATCAGTGTTCAGGGAAGCACAGATACGCAGTATTTT.

This chain joins TRBV11-2 and TRBJ2-1, with D unresolved. Trimming took 3 bases from V and 4 from J, leaving 4 bases between them. There are 12 residues in the CDR3. Germline V gene lookup returns CDR1 SGHAT and CDR2 FQNNGV. The CDR3, as DNA: TGTGCCAGCAGCTTCCAATACAATGAGCAGTTCTTC. Translated, it gives CASSFQYNEQFF.